This paragraph reports one T cell receptor (beta chain). Its antigen remains unknown. The sample comes from a study of STAT5B mutations in CD4+ large granular lymphocyte leukemia. Broader study findings: Approximately 25% of private leukemic clonotypes occurred rarely in other patients' non-leukemic repertoires.

Clones were read by immunoSEQ multiplex PCR, and TCRdb kept only the in-frame ones, dropping some. The sample records some 30,000 clones, just under 75% being singletons. The TCR comes from a human donor in good health. The sequenced sample consisted of CD4+ T cells from blood buffy coats.

Written as DNA, the CDR3 is TGTGCCAGCAGTCCCCTCGGAGCGGGAGACTACAATGAGCAGTTCTTC. This codes for CASSPLGAGDYNEQFF. The J gene is TRBJ2-1, the V gene TRBV6-6; 8 nucleotides agree with TRBD2. Germline values: CDR1 MNHNY, CDR2 SVGAGI (reference sequence). The CDR3 sequence is 16 residues long. Unmatched junction bases numbered 9, after V lost 5 bases and J lost 3 bases.